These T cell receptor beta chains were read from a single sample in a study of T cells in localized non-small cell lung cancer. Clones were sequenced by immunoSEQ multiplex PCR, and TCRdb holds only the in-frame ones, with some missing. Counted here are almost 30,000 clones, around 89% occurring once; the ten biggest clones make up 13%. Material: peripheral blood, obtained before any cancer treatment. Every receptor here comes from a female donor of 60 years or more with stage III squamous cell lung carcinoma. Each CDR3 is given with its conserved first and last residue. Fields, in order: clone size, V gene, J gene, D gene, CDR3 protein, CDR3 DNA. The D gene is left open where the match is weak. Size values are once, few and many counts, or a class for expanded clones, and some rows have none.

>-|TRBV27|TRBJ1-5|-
CASSSYRDQPQHF
TGTGCCAGCAGTTCCTACCGGGATCAGCCCCAGCATTTT
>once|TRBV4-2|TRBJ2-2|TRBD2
CASSPHKAGTSPGELFF
TGTGCCAGCAGCCCGCATAAGGCCGGGACTAGCCCCGGGGAGCTGTTTTTT
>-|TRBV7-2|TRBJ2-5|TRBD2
CASSFQRGVGETQYF
TGTGCCAGCAGCTTTCAGCGGGGGGTAGGGGAGACCCAGTACTTC
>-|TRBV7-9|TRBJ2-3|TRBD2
CASSSRESGTSGGPDTQYF
TGTGCCAGCAGCTCTAGGGAATCTGGGACTAGCGGGGGGCCAGATACGCAGTATTTT
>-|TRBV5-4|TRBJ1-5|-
CASSLDGGGNQPQHF
TGTGCCAGCAGCTTGGATGGTGGCGGCAATCAGCCCCAGCATTTT
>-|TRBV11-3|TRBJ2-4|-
CASSKGGGTTNIQYF
TGTGCCAGCAGCAAGGGTGGTGGCACCACAAACATTCAGTACTTC
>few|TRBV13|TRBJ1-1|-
CASSSRDTNTEAFF
TGTGCCAGCAGCTCCAGGGATACGAACACTGAAGCTTTCTTT
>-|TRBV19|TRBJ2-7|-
CASSMPDGTYEQYF
TGTGCCAGTAGTATGCCGGACGGAACCTACGAGCAGTACTTC
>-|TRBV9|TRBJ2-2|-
CASSVSGNTGELFF
TGTGCCAGCAGCGTGAGCGGGAACACCGGGGAGCTGTTTTTT
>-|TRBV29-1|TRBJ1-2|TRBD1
CSVQQGFNGGYTF
TGCAGCGTTCAACAGGGGTTTAATGGCGGCTACACCTTC